Shown below are 25 T cell receptor beta chains from a single sample sequenced in a study of cytomegalovirus exposure and HLA in healthy donors. PCR employed 60 Vbeta and 13 Jbeta primers. Produced via immunoSEQ multiplex PCR; TCRdb's table is partial and in-frame only. The sample lists about 210,000 clones, around 76% occurring once. Sequencing was performed on PBMCs. Receptor source: a man aged 40-55 years in good health and CMV-seropositive.

The chain recombines TRBV4-1 with TRBJ1-1, with D possibly TRBD1 on 6 matching bases. V was pared by 4 bases and J by 5 bases, with 14 bases between. This CDR3 spans 14 amino acids. Germline V gene lookup returns CDR1 MGHRA and CDR2 YSYEKL. Here the CDR3 reads CASSPPGGQTEAFF. The CDR3 region has the DNA TGCGCCAGCAGCCCACCGGGGGGGCAAACTGAAGCTTTCTTT.

The chain has TRBV18 and TRBJ1-1; D not resolved. The CDR3 has 13 amino acids. V dropped 8 bases and J dropped 11 bases, with 21 bases sitting between them. In germline, CDR1 is KGHSH, CDR2 LQKENI. The CDR3 DNA is TGTGCCAGCGCGCTAAGTCGTCAGATGGAGGCTTTCTTT. It specifies CASALSRQMEAFF.

This chain connects TRBV28 to TRBJ1-4; 7 positions match TRBD1. Germline V gene data show CDR1 as MDHEN and CDR2 as SYDVKM. The CDR3 has 15 residues. The ends lost 3 bases at V and 13 bases at J; junction bases unmatched: 14. The CDR3 sequence: CASSFSRGQYLGLFF. The CDR3 coding sequence is TGTGCCAGCAGTTTTTCGCGGGGACAGTACCTAGGACTGTTTTTT.

This clone was counted a few times. The genes are TRBV7-2 and TRBJ1-5; D is undetermined. There are 13 residues in the CDR3. The germline V gene has CDR1 SGHTA and CDR2 FQGNSA. V was trimmed by 4 bases and J by 7 bases, leaving 11 bases between them. The CDR3 here is CASSSRREQPQHF. In nucleotides, the CDR3 is TGTGCCAGCAGCTCCCGGAGAGAACAGCCCCAGCATTTT.

The chain employs TRBV29-1 and TRBJ1-1; tentatively, D is TRBD1 (5 bases). This CDR3 region has 12 residues. V shed 4 bases and J shed 2 bases, with 8 bases lying between them. Per the germline V gene, CDR1 is SQVTM and CDR2 is ANQGSEA. In DNA, the CDR3 is TGCAGCGTTGTAAGGGGTAACACTGAAGCTTTCTTT. It encodes CSVVRGNTEAFF. Complete variable domain (other parts from reference TRBV29-1 and TRBJ1-1): SAVISQKPSRDICQRGTSLTIQCQVDSQVTMMFWYRQQPGQSLTLIATANQGSEATYESGFVIDKFPISRPNLTFSTLTVSNMSPEDSSIYLCSVVRGNTEAFFGQGTRLTVV.

The CDR3 region has the DNA TGTGCCAGCAGCTTAAGTTGGGTACTAGCGGGAAGAGAGACCCAGTACTTC. As protein: CASSLSWVLAGRETQYF. V and J are TRBV7-3 and TRBJ2-5, with 10 bases identical to TRBD2. Germline values: CDR1 SGHTA, CDR2 FQGTGA. V was pared by 1 base and J by 4 bases, with 9 bases of the junction left unmatched. The CDR3 has 17 residues.

The chain has TRBV6-5 and TRBJ1-2; 12 bases match TRBD1. The CDR3 sequence is 15 residues long. Germline lookup yields CDR1 MNHEY and CDR2 SVGAGI. V gave up 4 bases and J gave up 4 bases; unmatched junction bases: 4. The CDR3 DNA sequence: TGTGCCAGCAGTTCGGGACAGGGGGCCGTCTATGGCTACACCTTC. Protein: CASSSGQGAVYGYTF.

There are a few counts of this clone. The V call is TRBV30, the J call TRBJ2-1; 9 positions match TRBD1. V lost 5 bases and J lost 4; bases outside the gene matches: 9. The germline V gene encodes CDR1 GTSNPN and CDR2 SVGIG (reference sequence). This CDR3 region has 15 residues. The DNA for the CDR3 is TGTGCCTGGGAACCGGGACAGGGATGGTACAATGAGCAGTTCTTC. Translating it yields CAWEPGQGWYNEQFF. The whole variable domain, remainder taken from reference TRBV30 and TRBJ2-1, is SQTIHQWPATLVQPVGSPLSLECTVEGTSNPNLYWYRQAAGRGLQLLFYSVGIGQISSEVPQNLSASRPQDRQFILSSKKLLLSDSGFYLCAWEPGQGWYNEQFFGPGTRLTVL.

The V and J genes are TRBV5-1 and TRBJ1-2; TRBD1 might be the D (5 bases). Between the trimmed V and J ends, which lost 3 bases and 5 bases, there was a span of 14 bases. Germline lookup yields CDR1 SGHRS and CDR2 YFSETQ. There are 14 residues in the CDR3. The CDR3, as DNA: TGCGCCAGCAGCTCCTCCGGGACTGCGTATGGCTACACCTTC. Translated, it gives CASSSSGTAYGYTF. Supplemented by reference TRBV5-1 and TRBJ1-2, the full variable domain reads KAGVTQTPRYLIKTRGQQVTLSCSPISGHRSVSWYQQTPGQGLQFLFEYFSETQRNKGNFPGRFSGRQFSNSRSEMNVSTLELGDSALYLCASSSSGTAYGYTFGSGTRLTVV.

This rearrangement joins TRBV13 to TRBJ1-1; 8 nucleotides match TRBD1. J gave up 11 bases and V 5 bases, and 4 bases lay outside the gene matches. This CDR3 is built from 11 residues. Germline CDR1 and CDR2: PRHDT and FYEKMQ (reference sequence). CDR3: CASSGTGLAFF. The CDR3 DNA reads TGTGCCAGCAGCGGGACAGGTCTCGCTTTCTTT. The full variable domain, completed using reference TRBV13 and TRBJ1-1, is AAGVIQSPRHLIKEKRETATLKCYPIPRHDTVYWYQQGPGQDPQFLISFYEKMQSDKGSIPDRFSAQQFSDYHSELNMSSLELGDSALYFCASSGTGLAFFGQGTRLTVV.

The rearrangement uses TRBV6-1 and TRBJ2-7; the D is unclear. The CDR3 is made up of 14 amino acids. Germline V CDR1 and CDR2: MNHNS, SASEGT. Trimming pared 8 bases from V and 2 bases from J, leaving 16 bases between. CDR3 amino acids: CASGWSPDTYEQYV. The CDR3 coding sequence is TGTGCCAGCGGTTGGAGTCCGGATACCTACGAGCAGTACGTC.

The rearrangement joins TRBV2 to TRBJ1-1; D uncertain. The germline V gene has CDR1 SNHLY and CDR2 FYNNEI. CDR3 length: 15 residues. V was shortened by 7 bases and J by 3 bases, with 18 bases between the two germline ends. CDR3 region: CASTPLIREHTEAFF. The CDR3 DNA sequence: TGTGCCAGCACCCCACTCATAAGAGAACACACTGAAGCTTTCTTT. Combining the CDR3 with reference TRBV2 and TRBJ1-1 gives the whole variable domain EPEVTQTPSHQVTQMGQEVILRCVPISNHLYFYWYRQILGQKVEFLVSFYNNEISEKSEIFDDQFSVERPDGSNFTLKIRSTKLEDSAMYFCASTPLIREHTEAFFGQGTRLTVV.

V usage is TRBV11-1 and J usage is TRBJ2-7, with TRBD1 matching 8 bases. The CDR3 totals 15 residues. CDR1 is SGHAT, CDR2 FQDESV, per germline (reference sequence). With 5 bases clipped from V and 2 bases from J, the junction kept 8 bases outside the gene matches. The chain's CDR3 is CASSKTRDRPYEQYF. The CDR3 region has the DNA TGTGCCAGCAGCAAAACACGGGACAGGCCCTACGAGCAGTACTTC.

This clone was recorded only once. The chain combines TRBV7-6 with TRBJ2-1; 10 bases match TRBD2. This CDR3 comprises 14 residues. Germline trimming cut 6 bases from V and 7 bases from J; bases unmatched to any gene: 6. CDR1 is SGHVS, CDR2 FNYEAQ, per germline. CDR3 protein: CASSPSGRVNEQFF. For the CDR3, the DNA is TGTGCCAGCAGTCCAAGCGGGAGGGTGAATGAGCAGTTCTTC. Looking up the rest from reference TRBV7-6 and TRBJ2-1 gives the full variable domain: GAGVSQSPRYKVTKRGQDVALRCDPISGHVSLYWYRQALGQGPEFLTYFNYEAQQDKSGLPNDRFSAERPEGSISTLTIQRTEQRDSAMYRCASSPSGRVNEQFFGPGTRLTVL.

This clone turned up a few times. V gene TRBV29-1 combines with J gene TRBJ1-2; 7 bases fit TRBD1. This CDR3 is 13 amino acids long. Trimming took 6 bases from V and 7 from J; bases not matched to a gene: 11. Germline CDR1 SQVTM, CDR2 ANQGSEA. In DNA form, the CDR3 reads TGCAGCGTAACTCTCGGACAGGCAGTTGGCTACACCTTC. Translated: CSVTLGQAVGYTF.

The V call is TRBV6-1, the J call TRBJ1-5; 7 positions match TRBD1. CDR3 length: 14 amino acids. Germline lookup yields CDR1 MNHNS and CDR2 SASEGT. The V and J ends lost 5 bases and 5 bases, in that order; junction bases with no gene match: 6. The CDR3 DNA sequence: TGTGCCAGCAGTACAGGGGAGACCTATCAGCCCCAGCATTTT. Its translation is CASSTGETYQPQHF.

The rearrangement links TRBV5-1 to TRBJ2-1; the match to TRBD2 covers 8 bases. The CDR3 length is 16 residues. J lost 6 bases, V lost 0 bases, and 8 bases had no gene match. The germline CDR1 and CDR2 sequences are SGHRS and YFSETQ. The DNA of the CDR3 is TGCGCCAGCAGCTTGGCAGGTAGCGGGACGATCAATGAGCAGTTCTTC. The encoded protein is CASSLAGSGTINEQFF. Variable domain in full (rest from reference TRBV5-1 and TRBJ2-1): KAGVTQTPRYLIKTRGQQVTLSCSPISGHRSVSWYQQTPGQGLQFLFEYFSETQRNKGNFPGRFSGRQFSNSRSEMNVSTLELGDSALYLCASSLAGSGTINEQFFGPGTRLTVL.

The chain links TRBV10-2 to TRBJ1-1; the D gene is possibly TRBD1 (5 bases). V lost 1 base, J lost 2 bases, and 8 bases lay in between. Germline V CDR1 and CDR2: WSHSY, SAAADI. The CDR3 is made up of 14 amino acids. CDR3 sequence: CASSEFQGNTEAFF. The DNA of the CDR3 is TGCGCCAGCAGTGAGTTCCAGGGAAACACTGAAGCTTTCTTT.

J is TRBJ1-2 and V is TRBV12-5, with TRBD1 as a possible D gene (5 bases). The CDR3 runs 14 residues. CDR1 and CDR2 (germline): LGHNT, FRNRAP. The V end was cut by 6 bases, the J end by 3 bases, with 14 bases between. Here the CDR3 DNA reads TGTGCTAGTGGCCGCGACAGACTTTACTATGGCTACACCTTC. Encoded protein: CASGRDRLYYGYTF. The whole variable domain, filled in from reference TRBV12-5 and TRBJ1-2, reads DARVTQTPRHKVTEMGQEVTMRCQPILGHNTVFWYRQTMMQGLELLAYFRNRAPLDDSGMPKDRFSAEMPDATLATLKIQPSEPRDSAVYFCASGRDRLYYGYTFGSGTRLTVV.

CDR3 protein: CASTPWLAGVSDTQYF. The CDR3 nucleotides read TGTGCCAGCACCCCCTGGCTAGCGGGAGTCTCAGATACGCAGTATTTT. The rearrangement uses TRBV2 and TRBJ2-3, with 10 nucleotides matching TRBD2. Germline-derived CDR1 and CDR2 are SNHLY and FYNNEI. J lost 4 bases, V lost 7 bases, and 11 bases had no gene match. The CDR3 spans 16 residues.

The chain employs TRBV5-1 and TRBJ1-2; a weak D match, TRBD1 (6 bases). Germline loops: CDR1 SGHRS, CDR2 YFSETQ. Trimming cost V 0 bases and J 5 bases, with 11 bases left between them. The CDR3 covers 14 residues. Here the CDR3 reads CASSLGTDSYGYTF. CDR3 DNA: TGCGCCAGCAGCTTGGGGACAGACTCTTATGGCTACACCTTC.

About this clone: Other DNA sequences in this sample translate to the same CDR3. The V and J genes are TRBV6-1 and TRBJ2-3; 13 bases are a match to TRBD2. This CDR3 is 15 amino acids long. Looked up from germline, CDR1 is MNHNS and CDR2 is SASEGT. Trimming took 5 bases from V and 3 from J; bases not matched to a gene: 2. The CDR3 region has the DNA TGTGCCAGCAGTCGACTAGCGGGAGGTACAGATACGCAGTATTTT. This sequence encodes CASSRLAGGTDTQYF.

This clone was seen once. CDR3 bases: TGTGCCAGCAGAGGGGCGGATTCCTACGAGCAGTACGTC. As protein: CASRGADSYEQYV. The V and J genes are TRBV27 and TRBJ2-7, with TRBD1 as a possible D gene (5 bases). CDR1 and CDR2 from the germline V gene are MNHEY and SMNVEV (reference sequence). The length of the CDR3 is 13 residues. The ends were cut back, 6 bases at V and 1 base at J, with 10 bases in the middle.

The V and J genes are TRBV6-6 and TRBJ2-1, with 8 bases aligning to TRBD2. CDR3 size: 15 residues. CDR1 is MNHNY, CDR2 SVGAGI, per germline (reference sequence). Losses at the gene ends were 6 bases for V and 7 bases for J; bases not matched to a gene: 11. CDR3 protein: CASSTSSGTSNEQFF. The CDR3 DNA reads TGTGCCAGCAGCACATCGAGCGGGACTAGTAATGAGCAGTTCTTC.

V and J are TRBV15 and TRBJ2-2; D remains ambiguous. Deletions cut 6 bases from V and 5 bases from J, with 7 bases between. Germline values: CDR1 LNHNV, CDR2 YYDKDF (reference sequence). There are 12 residues in the CDR3. CDR3 nucleotides: TGTGCCACCAGAGACTCGACCGGGGAGCTGTTTTTT. Encoded protein: CATRDSTGELFF.